This entry is about one T cell receptor beta chain. The germline gives CDR1 PRHDT, CDR2 FYEKMQ (reference sequence). The V end lost 5 bases, the J end lost 6 bases, and 10 bases lay between the germline ends. The CDR3 length is 12 residues. The sample is drawn from a study of CD8 T cells in Susac syndrome. Reverse transcription of roughly 0.5 to 1 ug RNA was carried out with random hexamers. TCRdb re-called the immunoSEQ multiplex PCR reads with MiXCR, one entry per CDR3 protein. The sample holds around 220,000 distinct CDR3 sequences, 92% seen once. This sequence originates from a human donor with multiple sclerosis. What was sequenced was CD8+ T cells from PBMCs. The rearrangement links TRBV13 to TRBJ1-2; the D is unclear. The CDR3 DNA reads as TGTGCCAGCAGCGGGGAGGGCGATGGCTACACCTTC. It encodes CASSGEGDGYTF.